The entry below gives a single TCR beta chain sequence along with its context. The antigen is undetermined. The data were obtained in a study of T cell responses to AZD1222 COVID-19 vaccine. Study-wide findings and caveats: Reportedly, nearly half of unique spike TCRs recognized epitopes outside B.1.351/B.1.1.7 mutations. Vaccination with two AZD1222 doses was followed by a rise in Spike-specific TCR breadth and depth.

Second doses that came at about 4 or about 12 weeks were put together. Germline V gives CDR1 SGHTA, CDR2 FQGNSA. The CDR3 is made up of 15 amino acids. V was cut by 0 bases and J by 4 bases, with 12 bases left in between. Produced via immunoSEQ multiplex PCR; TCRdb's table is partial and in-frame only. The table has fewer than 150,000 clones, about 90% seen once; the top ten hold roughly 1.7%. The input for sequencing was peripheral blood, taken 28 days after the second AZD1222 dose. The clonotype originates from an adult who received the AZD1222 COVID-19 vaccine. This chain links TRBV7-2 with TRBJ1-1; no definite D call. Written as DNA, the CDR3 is TGTGCCAGCAGCTTAGCCCGGGGAAGGAGCACTGAAGCTTTCTTT. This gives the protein CASSLARGRSTEAFF.